This T cell receptor (beta chain) was profiled in a study of T cell responses to AZD1222 COVID-19 vaccine. As for this clone: Its antigen is not identified.

Study results and caveats: Nearly half of spike-specific TCRs reportedly target unmutated variant regions.

Here immunoSEQ multiplex PCR was the method, and the copy in TCRdb shows in-frame clones only, minus some. The data hold more than 150,000 clones, with 80% to 95% observed a single time. The germline V gene encodes CDR1 SGHTA and CDR2 FQGNSA. The CDR3 is 15 residues long. V shed 3 bases and J 7 bases; nucleotides not matched to a gene: 8. The sequencing used peripheral blood, collected 28 days after the second AZD1222 dose. This sequence originates from an adult who received the AZD1222 COVID-19 vaccine. V is TRBV7-2 and J is TRBJ1-5; TRBD1 matches at 8 bases. The DNA of the CDR3 is TGTGCCAGCAGCTTTGGACAGGGAAAACACCAGCCCCAGCATTTT. Amino acid sequence: CASSFGQGKHQPQHF.